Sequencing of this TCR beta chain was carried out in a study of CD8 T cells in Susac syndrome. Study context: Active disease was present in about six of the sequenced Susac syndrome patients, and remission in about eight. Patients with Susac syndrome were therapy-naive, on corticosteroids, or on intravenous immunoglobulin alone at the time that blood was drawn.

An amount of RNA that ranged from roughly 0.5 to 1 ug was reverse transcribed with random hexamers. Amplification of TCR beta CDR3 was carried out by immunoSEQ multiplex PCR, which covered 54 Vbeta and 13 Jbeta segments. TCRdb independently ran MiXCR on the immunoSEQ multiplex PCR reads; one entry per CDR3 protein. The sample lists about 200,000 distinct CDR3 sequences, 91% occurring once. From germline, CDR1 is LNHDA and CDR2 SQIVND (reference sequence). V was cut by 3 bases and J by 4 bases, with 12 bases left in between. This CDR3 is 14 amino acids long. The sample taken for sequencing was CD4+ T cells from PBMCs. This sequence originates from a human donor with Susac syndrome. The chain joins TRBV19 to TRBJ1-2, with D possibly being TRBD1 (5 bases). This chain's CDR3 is CASSMLTAGYGYTF. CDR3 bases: TGTGCCAGTAGTATGTTGACAGCAGGCTATGGCTACACCTTC.